This TCR beta chain was identified during a study of CD8 T cells in ankylosing spondylitis. Trimming took 7 bases from V and 9 from J, leaving 16 bases between them. Germline CDR1 SQVTM, CDR2 ANQGSEA. The CDR3 is made up of 12 amino acids. General study points: Seemingly characteristic of ankylosing spondylitis blood was a TCR beta motif consisting of under 10 highly homologous variants. Enrichment of disease-linked clones was reportedly significant in matched ankylosing spondylitis synovial fluid.

This clonotype occurred a few times. Its antigen is not identified. In making TCR beta libraries, quantitative 5'-RACE with molecular barcodes was used. Via MiXCR, TCRdb re-called the 5' RACE reads, giving one row per CDR3 protein. The sample lists around 320,000 distinct CDR3 sequences, less than 25% seen once, with about 3.5% in the top ten. The receptor was derived from a female donor with ankylosing spondylitis or in good health (not recorded which). V gene TRBV29-1 combines with J gene TRBJ2-1; D uncertain. The material sequenced was blood, either unsorted or a sorted T cell fraction (not recorded which). The CDR3 bases are TGCAGCGCCGGTTTTTTAGCAAGTGAGCAGTTCTTC. This gives the protein CSAGFLASEQFF.